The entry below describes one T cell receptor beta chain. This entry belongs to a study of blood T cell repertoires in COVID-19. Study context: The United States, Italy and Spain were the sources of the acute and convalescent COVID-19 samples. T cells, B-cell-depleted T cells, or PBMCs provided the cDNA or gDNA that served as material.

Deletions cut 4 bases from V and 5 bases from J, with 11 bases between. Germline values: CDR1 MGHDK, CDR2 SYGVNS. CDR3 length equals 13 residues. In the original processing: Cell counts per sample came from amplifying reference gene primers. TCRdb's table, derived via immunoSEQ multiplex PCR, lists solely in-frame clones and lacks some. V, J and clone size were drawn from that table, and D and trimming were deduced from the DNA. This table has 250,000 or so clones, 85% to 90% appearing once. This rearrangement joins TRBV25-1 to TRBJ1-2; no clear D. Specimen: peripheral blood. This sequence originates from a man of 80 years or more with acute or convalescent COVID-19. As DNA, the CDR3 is TGTGCCAGCAGTGTCAACCGGGAGTATGGCTACACCTTC. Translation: CASSVNREYGYTF.